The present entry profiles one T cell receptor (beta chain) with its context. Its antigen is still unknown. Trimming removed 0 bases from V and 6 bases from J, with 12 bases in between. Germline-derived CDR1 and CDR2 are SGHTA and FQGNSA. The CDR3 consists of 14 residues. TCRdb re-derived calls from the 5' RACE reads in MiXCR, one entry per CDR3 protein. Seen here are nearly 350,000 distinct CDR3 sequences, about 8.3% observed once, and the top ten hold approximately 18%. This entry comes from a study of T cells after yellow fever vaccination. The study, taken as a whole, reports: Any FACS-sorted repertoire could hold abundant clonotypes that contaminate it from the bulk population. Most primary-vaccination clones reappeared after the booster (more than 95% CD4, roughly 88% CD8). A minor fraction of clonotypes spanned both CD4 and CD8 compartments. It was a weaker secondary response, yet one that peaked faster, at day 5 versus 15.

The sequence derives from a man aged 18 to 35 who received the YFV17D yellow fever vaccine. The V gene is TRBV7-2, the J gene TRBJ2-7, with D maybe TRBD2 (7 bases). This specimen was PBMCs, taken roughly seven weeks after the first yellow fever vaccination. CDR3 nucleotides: TGTGCCAGCAGCTTAGCGCTCGCGGGGGCCGAGCAGTACTTC. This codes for CASSLALAGAEQYF. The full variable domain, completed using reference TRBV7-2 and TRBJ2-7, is GAGVSQSPSNKVTEKGKDVELRCDPISGHTALYWYRQSLGQGLEFLIYFQGNSAPDKSGLPSDRFSAERTGGSVSTLTIQRTQQEDSAVYLCASSLALAGAEQYFGPGTRLTVT.